This TCR beta chain was sequenced in a study of somatic mutations in cytotoxic T cells in rheumatoid arthritis. Overall study: After diagnosis, patient blood (about 30 ml EDTA) was drawn right away, before any treatment was given. Study-level points and caveats: Any difference in CD8+ T-cell clonality between patients who had rheumatoid arthritis and healthy controls who were age-matched was not statistically significant. Of about 60 patients, fewer than 10 had a largest CD8+ clone that exceeded 20% of CD8+ cells.

The CDR3 extends over 15 amino acids. Germline-derived CDR1 and CDR2 are SGHDT and YYEEEE. Deletions cut 1 base from V and 3 bases from J, with 14 bases between. A word on this clone: Its antigen is undetermined.

Method: immunoSEQ multiplex PCR; TCRdb's copy keeps in-frame clones and lacks some. The sample lists approximately 23,000 clones, roughly 74% occurring once. Researchers isolated CD4+ and CD8+ cells by positive magnetic bead selection and then checked their purity by flow cytometry. The chain employs TRBV5-6 and TRBJ2-7, with D tentatively TRBD1 (6 bases). Sequencing was done on a sample of CD8+ T cells sorted from blood. The source of this sequence is an adult with rheumatoid arthritis. The CDR3 DNA follows: TGTGCCAGCAGCTTGCGTCGGGCAGGGGTCTACGAGCAGTACTTC. It is translated as CASSLRRAGVYEQYF.